This entry concerns a single T cell receptor (beta chain). Healthy bone marrow donors made up the donors. The sample comes from a study of cytomegalovirus exposure and HLA in healthy donors. Study-wide context: The study placed around 80% of its 398 genotyped donors in the Caucasian-associated ancestry cluster.

The CDR3 extends over 15 amino acids. CDR1 is SGHNT and CDR2 is YYREEE in the germline V gene (reference sequence). Trimming cost V 7 bases and J 6 bases, with 20 bases left between them. PCR was performed using 60 Vbeta and 13 Jbeta primers. Sequencing was performed with immunoSEQ multiplex PCR; in TCRdb, only in-frame clones are kept and a portion is missing. The sample shows about 67,000 clones, 65% to 70% of them seen only once. Sequencing used PBMCs. This TCR was recovered from a woman aged 25-40 years in good health and CMV-seronegative. The chain uses TRBV5-4 and TRBJ2-1; tentatively, D is TRBD1 (6 bases). CDR3 DNA sequence: TGTGCCAGCCGAGCCGCGACAGGCGATGGCAATGAGCAGTTCTTC. Amino acid sequence: CASRAATGDGNEQFF.